Reported below is one TCR beta chain. Its recognized antigen is unknown. Each CD8+ T cell subset was flow-sorted in triplicate, with roughly 310,000 cells per subset placed directly into RLT lysis buffer. Using standard density gradient centrifugation, peripheral blood mononuclear cells were isolated from buffy coats. Total RNA was extracted from sorted cells using an RNeasy Mini Kit. Taken from the germline V gene (reference sequence), the CDR1 and CDR2 loops are LNHDA and SQIVND. Its CDR3 holds 16 amino acids, cysteine through phenylalanine. No DNA accompanies this entry. This entry comes from a study of CXCR3-negative and CXCR3-positive naive CD8 T cells (dated by TCRdb to about 2019). Regarding the study in general: About 150 million TRB reads were obtained in total, roughly 1.5 +/- 0.3 million reads per library. Data from 11 donors, pooled across two independent experiments, went into the diversity and physicochemical repertoire analyses. For the TRBV-TRBJ cluster analysis, the naive subsets came from about five donors, while the memory cells came from 3 donors.

The instrument was a NextSeq 550. The Human TCR Profiling Kit (MiLaboratory) was used to make UMI-labeled 5' RACE TRB cDNA libraries. The full amount of extracted RNA was used for cDNA synthesis, and the full amount of resulting cDNA was used for PCR amplification. Libraries were prepared in parallel using an identical number of PCR cycles. In the authors' own workflow: MIGEC and MiXCR extracted about 53,000 +/- 10,000 unique UMI-labeled TRB cDNA molecules per library, requiring at least two reads per UMI. An average of approximately 40,000 +/- 10,000 functional in-frame TRB CDR3 nucleotide clonotypes without stop codons was found per library. After downsampling to 5000 UMI-labeled TRB molecules per sample, diversity metrics, including normalized Shannon-Wiener and Chao1, were computed in VDJtools. VDJtools computed clonotype-size-weighted physicochemical properties of the central five CDR3 residues: interaction energy, strength, volume and Kidera factor 4. TCRdb reprocessed the reads and assigns one entry to each CDR3 protein sequence, leaving out DNA. In this record, the V and J calls reflect TCRdb's handling and not the investigators' own analysis. This sample's table has entries for about 56,000 distinct CDR3 sequences. The ten largest clones take up 20% to 25% of the sample.

General findings and caveats noted by the study authors: Repertoire diversity was comparably high in both naive subsets but much lower in memory CD8+ T cells. Freshly isolated PBMCs were used for most assays because CXCR3 expression partially decreased after cryopreservation. Similar TRBV-TRBJ usage was shown by naive CXCR3-negative and CXCR3-positive cells from the same donor, whereas distinct patterns were shown by memory cells. Because surface CD5, which has been linked to self-reactivity in mice, was comparable between naive subsets, TCR interaction strength was also inferred from TRB CDR3 physicochemical properties.

Recombination linked TRBV19 to TRBJ2-1; TCRdb calls TRBD2, which cannot be checked without DNA. The sample comprised memory CD8+ T cells from blood. This specimen's cell subset or site label, per the study, means: conventional CD8+ memory T cells (TMEM), sorted as controls. This clonotype was sampled from a human donor in good health. Some clones in this sample may be carry-over from other donors' samples. The CDR3 protein: CASSIGLADPYNEQFF.